A selection of T cell receptor beta chains follows, all from one sample in a study of metastatic and nonmetastatic thyroid tumors. TCRdb re-called clones from the PCR reads using MiXCR. The sample consists of about 21,000 clones, about 18% of them appearing once. Source material: blood. The receptors were gathered from a male donor with papillary thyroid cancer or a benign thyroid nodule (not recorded which). Some clones in this sample may be carry-over from other donors' samples. CDR3s include the opening cysteine and the closing phenylalanine or tryptophan. A D gene is named only where the DNA matches it firmly. Not all rows give a size; the values are once, few, many and, for expanded clones, a class.

clone size	J gene	D gene	V gene	CDR3 protein	CDR3 DNA
-	TRBJ2-6	TRBD2	TRBV14	CASRGLAGGMPPHIGANVLTF	TGTGCCAGCAGAGGACTAGCGGGAGGAATGCCCCCCCATATTGGGGCCAACGTCCTGACTTTC
many	TRBJ1-1	TRBD1	TRBV20-1	CSAGQRGTEAFF	TGCAGTGCGGGACAGAGGGGCACTGAAGCTTTCTTT
many	TRBJ2-6	TRBD1	TRBV4-2	CASSRPGQAGSGANVLTF	TGTGCCAGCAGCCGCCCCGGACAGGCGGGCTCTGGGGCCAACGTCCTGACTTTC
few	TRBJ2-7	-	TRBV28	CATSLGGVKYEQYF	TGTGCCACCAGTTTAGGGGGGGTAAAGTACGAGCAGTACTTC
many	TRBJ1-2	-	TRBV24-1	CATSDLGTSMGYTF	TGTGCCACCAGTGATTTGGGGACATCGATGGGCTACACCTTC
many	TRBJ1-1	-	TRBV11-2	CASSLNPANTEAFF	TGTGCCAGCAGCTTAAACCCAGCGAACACTGAAGCTTTCTTT
many	TRBJ2-7	-	TRBV20-1	CSARPWDGVGGDYPYEQYF	TGCAGTGCTAGGCCCTGGGACGGAGTAGGTGGGGATTACCCCTACGAGCAGTACTTC
-	TRBJ1-5	-	TRBV6-2/TRBV6-3	CAGSYRVNQPQHF	TGTGCCGGCAGTTACCGGGTGAATCAGCCCCAGCATTTT
-	TRBJ2-7	-	TRBV20-1	CSASGDLENEQYF	TGCAGTGCTAGTGGGGACCTCGAGAACGAGCAGTACTTC
many	TRBJ1-4	TRBD1	TRBV4-1	CASGDRGVGEKLFF	TGCGCCAGCGGAGACAGGGGAGTTGGGGAAAAACTGTTTTTT
many	TRBJ1-6	-	TRBV28	CASSYDRSTLHF	TGTGCCAGCAGTTACGACAGGTCCACCCTCCACTTT
few	TRBJ2-5	TRBD1	TRBV20-1	CSARTGVARGTQYF	TGCAGTGCCCGGACAGGGGTGGCCCGGGGGACCCAGTACTTC
many	TRBJ2-7	-	TRBV5-1	CASTPGGLDEQYF	TGCGCCAGCACCCCCGGGGGTCTCGACGAGCAGTACTTC
many	TRBJ1-1	TRBD1	TRBV5-1	CANSLEGTGGTEAFF	TGCGCCAACAGCTTGGAGGGGACAGGGGGCACTGAAGCTTTCTTT
-	TRBJ2-1	TRBD2	TRBV7-2	CASSFRMGGLAGQWGEQFF	TGTGCCAGCAGCTTCCGCATGGGAGGACTAGCGGGACAATGGGGTGAGCAGTTCTTC
many	TRBJ2-3	TRBD2	TRBV6-1	CASSGRVTDTQYF	TGTGCCAGCAGCGGGAGGGTAACGGATACGCAGTATTTT
many	TRBJ2-7	-	TRBV20-1	CSAQDSRLDYEQYF	TGCAGTGCCCAGGACAGTCGGTTGGACTACGAGCAGTACTTC
many	TRBJ1-4	-	TRBV2	CASSEGEGREKLFF	TGTGCCAGCAGTGAAGGGGAGGGGCGCGAAAAACTGTTTTTT
many	TRBJ2-7	-	TRBV24-1	CATSDSDNYAYEQYF	TGTGCCACCAGTGATTCGGACAATTATGCCTACGAGCAGTACTTC
many	TRBJ2-1	-	TRBV6-5	CASSLSGWPEDNEQFF	TGTGCCAGCAGTTTAAGTGGATGGCCGGAGGACAATGAGCAGTTCTTC
many	TRBJ2-1	TRBD1	TRBV9	CASSVASRGQGFYNEQFF	TGTGCCAGCAGCGTAGCTAGTAGGGGACAGGGGTTCTACAATGAGCAGTTCTTC
-	TRBJ2-7	-	TRBV2	CASSEVLRPYEQYF	TGTGCCAGCAGTGAAGTTCTGCGCCCTTACGAGCAGTACTTC
-	TRBJ2-2	TRBD2	TRBV5-1	CASRPRTSGSNTGELFF	TGCGCCAGCAGACCAAGGACTAGCGGGTCGAACACCGGGGAGCTGTTTTTT
few	TRBJ2-7	-	TRBV12-3/TRBV12-4	CASSPEARRTYEQYF	TGTGCCAGCAGTCCGGAGGCCCGCCGCACCTACGAGCAGTACTTC
many	TRBJ2-5	-	TRBV9	CASSAGLGETQYF	TGTGCCAGCAGCGCAGGCCTGGGGGAGACCCAGTACTTC
few	TRBJ1-1	-	TRBV6-5	CASSYSRGGGTEAFF	TGTGCCAGCAGTTACTCGCGGGGGGGCGGCACTGAAGCTTTCTTT
medium-sized	TRBJ2-3	-	TRBV27	CASSLSQGLDTQYF	TGTGCCAGCAGTTTATCCCAGGGATTAGATACGCAGTATTTT
many	TRBJ1-2	-	TRBV29-1	CSVETGGYTF	TGCAGCGTTGAAACCGGTGGCTACACCTTC
medium-sized	TRBJ1-2	-	TRBV30	CAWSVYRSNGYTF	TGTGCCTGGAGTGTATACCGTAGCAATGGCTACACCTTC
-	TRBJ2-1	-	TRBV5-1	CASRETPPLEQFF	TGCGCCAGCCGGGAGACTCCACCCCTAGAGCAGTTCTTC
many	TRBJ2-7	-	TRBV7-8	CASSNGQGHEQYF	TGTGCCAGCAGCAATGGACAAGGCCACGAGCAGTACTTC
-	TRBJ2-3	-	TRBV9	CASSSGTCAGTDTQYF	TGTGCCAGCAGCTCGGGAACATGCGCGGGCACAGATACGCAGTATTTT
medium-sized	TRBJ2-7	TRBD2	TRBV6-1	CASSEGPSGSYEQYF	TGTGCCAGCAGTGAAGGGCCTAGCGGGAGCTACGAGCAGTACTTC
many	TRBJ2-5	TRBD2	TRBV6-5	CASSYSLAGFQETQYF	TGTGCCAGCAGTTACTCTCTAGCGGGGTTCCAAGAGACCCAGTACTTC
many	TRBJ2-2	-	TRBV7-2	CASSSIGGTGELFF	TGTGCCAGCAGTTCAATCGGGGGAACCGGGGAGCTGTTTTTT
many	TRBJ1-5	-	TRBV4-1	CASSQDGRGTSNQPQHF	TGCGCCAGCAGCCAAGATGGGCGTGGGACGAGCAATCAGCCCCAGCATTTT
medium-sized	TRBJ1-1	-	TRBV6-1	CASTGRSEAFF	TGTGCCAGCACCGGGAGGAGTGAAGCTTTCTTT
many	TRBJ2-2	-	TRBV6-1	CASSERARISGELFF	TGTGCCAGCAGTGAGCGGGCGCGTATCTCCGGGGAGCTGTTTTTT
many	TRBJ2-2	TRBD1	TRBV6-1	CASQGRQGAFGELFF	TGTGCCAGCCAAGGTCGGCAGGGGGCGTTCGGGGAGCTGTTTTTT
few	TRBJ2-3	-	TRBV10-1	CASRILESWEHTHADTQYF	TGCGCCAGCAGGATTCTAGAATCGTGGGAACATACCCACGCAGATACGCAGTATTTT
many	TRBJ1-1	-	TRBV19	CASSIAGSGAFF	TGTGCCAGTAGTATCGCAGGGAGTGGAGCTTTCTTT
many	TRBJ1-1	TRBD1	TRBV7-9	CASSWTGGNTEAFF	TGTGCCAGCAGCTGGACAGGGGGGAACACTGAAGCTTTCTTT
medium-sized	TRBJ1-4	TRBD1	TRBV6-1	CASRHRQGSTNEKLFF	TGTGCCAGCAGGCACCGACAGGGCTCAACTAATGAAAAACTGTTTTTT
medium-sized	TRBJ2-7	TRBD2	TRBV19	CASSTLREGPGQYF	TGTGCCAGTAGTACCCTCCGGGAGGGCCCCGGGCAGTACTTC
many	TRBJ1-4	-	TRBV5-8	CASSLGRIEEKLFF	TGTGCCAGCAGCTTGGGCAGGATTGAGGAAAAACTGTTTTTT
many	TRBJ1-1	-	TRBV5-4	CASSPGRVNTEAFF	TGTGCCAGCAGCCCAGGGAGAGTGAACACTGAAGCTTTCTTT